The rows below give T cell receptor beta chains drawn from one sample of a study of cytomegalovirus exposure and HLA in healthy donors. Generated by immunoSEQ multiplex PCR, the TCRdb table keeps only in-frame clones and is missing some. The sample lists about 260,000 clones; 84% were seen once. Sequencing was performed on PBMCs. Source of these receptors: a woman aged 40 to 55 in good health and CMV-seropositive. Each CDR3 is given with its conserved first and last residue. The D gene is left open where the match is weak. For some rows the clone size is stated as once, few or many, or as a class when expanded; others skip it.

v_call	clone_size	j_call	d_call	cdr3_aa	cdr3_nt
TRBV19	few	TRBJ1-5	TRBD1	CASSAGTGILSNQPQHF	TGTGCCAGTAGCGCCGGGACAGGGATACTTAGCAATCAGCCCCAGCATTTT
TRBV30	NA	TRBJ2-5	TRBD1	CAFTGGRETQYF	TGTGCCTTCACAGGGGGTAGGGAGACCCAGTACTTC
TRBV6-5	NA	TRBJ2-1	NA	CASSYSESSYNEQFF	TGTGCCAGCAGTTACTCTGAGAGCTCCTACAATGAGCAGTTCTTC
TRBV28	NA	TRBJ2-7	NA	CASRQQGYEQYF	TGTGCCAGCAGGCAACAGGGCTACGAGCAGTACTTC
TRBV15	once	TRBJ2-6	TRBD1	CATSRGDRGLSGANVLTF	TGTGCCACCAGCAGGGGAGACAGGGGGCTAAGTGGGGCCAACGTCCTGACTTTC
TRBV5-6	NA	TRBJ1-3	NA	CASSAAGDGYSGNTIYF	TGTGCCAGCAGCGCTGCGGGGGACGGATATTCTGGAAACACCATATATTTT
TRBV6-5	NA	TRBJ2-7	TRBD2	CASRKREDSYEQYF	TGTGCCAGCAGGAAGCGGGAGGACTCCTACGAGCAGTACTTC
TRBV5-1	NA	TRBJ1-1	NA	CASSLGGGWSGTEAFF	TGCGCCAGCAGCTTGGGGGGGGGCTGGTCAGGCACTGAAGCTTTCTTT
TRBV10-3	NA	TRBJ2-3	TRBD1	CAISRQGSDTQYF	TGTGCCATCAGCAGACAGGGGTCAGATACGCAGTATTTT
TRBV29-1	NA	TRBJ1-1	NA	CSLALNTEAFF	TGCAGCCTGGCACTGAACACTGAAGCTTTCTTT
TRBV28	NA	TRBJ2-6	NA	CASSFYESSGANVLTF	TGTGCCAGCAGTTTCTATGAGAGCTCTGGGGCCAACGTCCTGACTTTC
TRBV19	once	TRBJ1-5	NA	CASSFEGGQPQHF	TGTGCCAGTAGTTTTGAGGGCGGTCAGCCCCAGCATTTT
TRBV18	NA	TRBJ2-1	TRBD2	CASSPPGSGRADEQFF	TGTGCCAGCTCACCACCCGGTAGCGGGAGGGCGGATGAGCAGTTCTTC
TRBV14	NA	TRBJ2-7	NA	CASSDDTTYEQYF	TGTGCCAGCAGCGATGACACCACCTACGAGCAGTACTTC
TRBV29-1	NA	TRBJ1-4	NA	CSAQGPLNEKLFF	TGCAGCGCCCAGGGCCCACTTAATGAAAAACTGTTTTTT
TRBV5-4	NA	TRBJ2-7	NA	CASSLRGFYEQYF	TGTGCCAGCAGCTTGAGGGGGTTCTACGAGCAGTACTTC
TRBV19	NA	TRBJ1-4	NA	CASSLGQHNEKLFF	TGTGCCAGTAGTTTAGGACAGCATAATGAAAAACTGTTTTTT
TRBV29-1	NA	TRBJ2-7	TRBD2	CSVDSSGSSYEQYF	TGCAGCGTTGACTCTAGCGGGAGCTCCTACGAGCAGTACTTC